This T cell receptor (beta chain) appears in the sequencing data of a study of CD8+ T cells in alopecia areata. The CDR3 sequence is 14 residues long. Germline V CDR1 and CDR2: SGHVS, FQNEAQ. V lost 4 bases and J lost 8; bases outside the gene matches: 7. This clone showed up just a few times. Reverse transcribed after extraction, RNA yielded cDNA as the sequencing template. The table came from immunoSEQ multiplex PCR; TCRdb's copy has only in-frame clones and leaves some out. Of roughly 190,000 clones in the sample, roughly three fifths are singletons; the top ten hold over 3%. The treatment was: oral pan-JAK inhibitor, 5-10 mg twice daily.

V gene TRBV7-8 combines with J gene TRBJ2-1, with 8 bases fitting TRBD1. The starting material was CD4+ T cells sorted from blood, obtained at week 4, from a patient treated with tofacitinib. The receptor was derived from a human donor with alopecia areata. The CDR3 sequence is CASSYDRGQDEQFF. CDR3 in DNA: TGTGCCAGCAGCTACGACAGGGGTCAAGATGAGCAGTTCTTC.